A selection of T cell receptor beta chains follows, all from one sample in a study of regulatory T cells in long-lasting Graves disease. TCRdb redid the calling of the multiplex PCR reads with MiXCR, one entry per CDR3 protein. The sample has about 540,000 distinct CDR3 sequences, 13% seen once. These same records also appear under a second study, on T cells in Graves' hyperthyroidism and ophthalmopathy.

The material sequenced was peripheral blood mononuclear cells (PBMCs), taken at new diagnosis, from a patient treated with antithyroid drugs. The receptors were gathered from a man aged 25-40 years with Graves disease. The CDR3 runs from the conserved cysteine through the conserved F or W.

j_gene: TRBJ2-1
v_gene: TRBV7-7
CDR3aa: CASSYGLAGDMGNEQFF

j_gene: TRBJ2-7
v_gene: TRBV30
CDR3aa: CAWSGTYEQYF

j_gene: TRBJ2-1
v_gene: TRBV11-3
CDR3aa: CASSTGGLASNEQFF

j_gene: TRBJ2-1
v_gene: TRBV5-1
CDR3aa: CASSLGLAGAVGNEQFF

j_gene: TRBJ1-4
v_gene: TRBV18
CDR3aa: CASSPATGEKLFF

j_gene: TRBJ1-1
v_gene: TRBV28
CDR3aa: CASSGANTEAFF

j_gene: TRBJ1-3
v_gene: TRBV5-1
CDR3aa: CASSLSLRDSGNTIYF

j_gene: TRBJ2-1
v_gene: TRBV20-1
CDR3aa: CSAQPASNNEQFF

j_gene: TRBJ2-7
v_gene: TRBV20-1
CDR3aa: CSVNPGGPYEQYF

j_gene: TRBJ1-6
v_gene: TRBV18
CDR3aa: CANSPGQGSPLHF

j_gene: TRBJ2-1
v_gene: TRBV6-2/TRBV6-3
CDR3aa: CASSTGGAAYNEQFF

j_gene: TRBJ1-2
v_gene: TRBV28
CDR3aa: CASGGINYGYTF

j_gene: TRBJ2-7
v_gene: TRBV20-1
CDR3aa: CSASRGSYEQYF

j_gene: TRBJ2-7
v_gene: TRBV25-1
CDR3aa: CASSKYLYEQYF

j_gene: TRBJ1-1
v_gene: TRBV28
CDR3aa: CASSSGTGRKTEAFF

j_gene: TRBJ2-1
v_gene: TRBV19
CDR3aa: CASRDRESPLREQFF

j_gene: TRBJ2-1
v_gene: TRBV11-2
CDR3aa: CASSFPLASGTNEQFF

j_gene: TRBJ2-5
v_gene: TRBV7-3
CDR3aa: CASRPGATVGAQYF

j_gene: TRBJ1-5
v_gene: TRBV30
CDR3aa: CAWTPGQGGQPQHF

j_gene: TRBJ2-1
v_gene: TRBV27
CDR3aa: CASSLRTSGYPGSGEQFF

j_gene: TRBJ2-1
v_gene: TRBV6-2/TRBV6-3
CDR3aa: CASRRGNSYNEQFF

j_gene: TRBJ1-1
v_gene: TRBV18
CDR3aa: CASSPLVDTEAFF

j_gene: TRBJ2-1
v_gene: TRBV2
CDR3aa: CASRSGINEQFF

j_gene: TRBJ2-2
v_gene: TRBV12-3/TRBV12-4
CDR3aa: CASSRGQVANTGELFF

j_gene: TRBJ2-3
v_gene: TRBV7-3
CDR3aa: CASSLTITDTQYF

j_gene: TRBJ1-2
v_gene: TRBV5-1
CDR3aa: CASSFVAGGAKGYTF

j_gene: TRBJ1-5
v_gene: TRBV27
CDR3aa: CASSRTGLAPQHF

j_gene: TRBJ2-3
v_gene: TRBV7-6
CDR3aa: CASSLTLAGGTDTQYF

j_gene: TRBJ2-7
v_gene: TRBV2
CDR3aa: CASSDQGTYEQYF